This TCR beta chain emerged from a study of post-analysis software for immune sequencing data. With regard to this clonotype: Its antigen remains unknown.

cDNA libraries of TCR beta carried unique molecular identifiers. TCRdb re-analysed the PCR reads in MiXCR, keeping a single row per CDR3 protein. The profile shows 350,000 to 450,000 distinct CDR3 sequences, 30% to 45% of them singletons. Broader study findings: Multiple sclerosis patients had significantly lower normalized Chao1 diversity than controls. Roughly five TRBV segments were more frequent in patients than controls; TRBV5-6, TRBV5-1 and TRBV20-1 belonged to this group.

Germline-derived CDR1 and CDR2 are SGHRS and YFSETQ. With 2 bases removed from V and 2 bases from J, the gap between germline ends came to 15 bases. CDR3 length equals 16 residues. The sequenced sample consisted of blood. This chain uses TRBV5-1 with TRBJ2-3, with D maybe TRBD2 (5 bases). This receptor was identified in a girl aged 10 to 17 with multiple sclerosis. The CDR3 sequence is CASSFRGGLPTDTQYF. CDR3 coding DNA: TGCGCCAGCAGCTTTAGAGGCGGACTGCCCACAGATACGCAGTATTTT.